Listed here are 8 T cell receptor beta chains from one sample, sequenced in a study of blood T cell repertoires in COVID-19. The protocol was immunoSEQ multiplex PCR, while the TCRdb copy is restricted to in-frame clones and leaves out a portion. The top ten hold less than 5% of the sample, which has approximately 110,000 clones, over 60% seen once. The sequencing input was peripheral blood. The source is a human donor in a cohort sampled during active or convalescent COVID-19.

The chain has TRBV28 and TRBJ2-4, with TRBD1 identical over 9 bases. CDR3 size: 17 residues. Germline-derived CDR1 and CDR2 are MDHEN and SYDVKM. The V and J ends lost 6 bases and 3 bases, in that order; junction bases with no gene match: 12. CDR3 residues: CASRPTGGLVDKNIQYF. The DNA for the CDR3 is TGTGCCAGCAGACCGACAGGGGGATTGGTGGACAAAAACATTCAGTACTTC.

The chain employs TRBV9 and TRBJ2-2; the D gene is possibly TRBD1 (5 bases). Trimming left V 0 bases short and J 4 bases short, with 16 bases between. CDR1 and CDR2 (germline): SGDLS, YYNGEE. The CDR3 length is 17 residues. The CDR3 spells CASSVGTGAYTTGELFF. The CDR3 DNA sequence: TGTGCCAGCAGCGTAGGAACAGGCGCTTATACCACCGGGGAGCTGTTTTTT.

The chain has TRBV18 and TRBJ2-7; D possibly corresponds to TRBD1 (7 bases). V was clipped by 5 bases and J by 2 bases, with 22 bases between them. CDR1 is KGHSH, CDR2 LQKENI, per germline. The CDR3 is 17 amino acids. Here the CDR3 reads CASSSNSGGGSAYEQYF. The CDR3 DNA follows: TGTGCCAGCTCATCAAATTCCGGAGGGGGCAGCGCCTACGAGCAGTACTTC.

The chain couples TRBV13 to TRBJ2-3; D is perhaps TRBD2 (6 bases). Trimming pared 0 bases from V and 6 bases from J, leaving 16 bases between. The CDR3 extends over 16 amino acids. Per germline, CDR1 PRHDT and CDR2 FYEKMQ (reference sequence). CDR3 sequence: CASSLGLSREEDTQYF. The CDR3 DNA reads as TGTGCCAGCAGCTTAGGCCTAAGCAGGGAGGAGGATACGCAGTATTTT. Filled out from reference TRBV13 and TRBJ2-3, the complete variable domain reads AAGVIQSPRHLIKEKRETATLKCYPIPRHDTVYWYQQGPGQDPQFLISFYEKMQSDKGSIPDRFSAQQFSDYHSELNMSSLELGDSALYFCASSLGLSREEDTQYFGPGTRLTVL.

The rearrangement links TRBV18 to TRBJ2-7; D may be TRBD1 (5 bases). Germline V gives CDR1 KGHSH, CDR2 LQKENI. CDR3 length: 15 residues. Trimming left V 2 bases short and J 6 bases short, with 17 bases between. The CDR3 here is CASSPDTGNVREQYF. DNA for the CDR3: TGTGCCAGCTCACCAGACACAGGCAACGTGCGCGAGCAGTACTTC. Full variable domain (outside the CDR3, taken from reference TRBV18 and TRBJ2-7): NAGVMQNPRHLVRRRGQEARLRCSPMKGHSHVYWYRQLPEEGLKFMVYLQKENIIDESGMPKERFSAEFPKEGPSILRIQQVVRGDSAAYFCASSPDTGNVREQYFGPGTRLTVT.

The rearrangement joins TRBV7-9 to TRBJ1-2, with D unresolved. Trimming removed 6 bases at V and 6 bases at J, with 17 bases between. CDR3 size: 14 residues. Germline CDR1 SEHNR, CDR2 FQNEAQ (reference sequence). CDR3 nucleotide sequence: TGTGCCAGCAGGAACGAGAGGGATTGGGATGGCTACACCTTC. Translating gives CASRNERDWDGYTF.

The chain carries TRBV18 and TRBJ1-3; 11 nucleotides match TRBD1. Looked up from germline, CDR1 is KGHSH and CDR2 is LQKENI. The length of the CDR3 is 16 residues. Trimming cost V 4 bases and J 2 bases; bases outside gene matches: 4. CDR3 coding DNA: TGTGCCAGCTCACTCGGGACAGGGGGTACTGGAAACACCATATATTTT. As protein: CASSLGTGGTGNTIYF.

The gene calls are TRBV5-4 and TRBJ2-5, with D possibly TRBD1 on 6 matching bases. V gave up 3 bases and J gave up 5 bases, with 14 bases separating them. Germline assignment: CDR1 SGHNT and CDR2 YYREEE (reference sequence). The CDR3 consists of 14 residues. The CDR3 region is CASSSTRQGETQYF. CDR3 DNA sequence: TGTGCCAGCAGCTCGACGAGGCAGGGGGAGACCCAGTACTTC.